The 22 T cell receptor beta chains listed next were all sequenced from one sample in a study of HIV-infected patients and healthy controls (dated by TCRdb to between 2014 and 2016). Whole blood was used without cell fractionation, so all unsorted peripheral T cells were reflected in the repertoire. The library was obtained by 5' RACE. The sequencing machine was an Illumina MiSeq. Using SuperScript III with primers targeting the alpha and beta constant regions, around 500 ng of RNA was reverse transcribed. Separate alpha and beta chain libraries were made by chain-specific third strand synthesis with multiplexing indices. The public reads were quality trimmed at Q25 with fastp and then assembled into clones with MiXCR by TCRdb, keeping productive beta chains. Each entry is one CDR3 protein sequence, shown with its most common DNA and genes. This sample gives some 20,000 distinct CDR3 sequences in total; around 8.2% of them show up just once. Of the sample, 5.5% to 7.5% is held by the ten largest clones.

The specimen was blood. These receptors all stem from an adult in good health.

The J gene is TRBJ1-1, the V gene TRBV11-2; 7 nucleotides align to TRBD1. The CDR3 sequence is 14 residues long. Trimming cost V 8 bases and J 0 bases; bases outside gene matches: 6. Germline CDR1 is SGHAT and CDR2 is FQNNGV. DNA of the CDR3: TGTGCCAGCCGACAGGGCACAATGAACACTGAAGCTTTCTTT. It specifies CASRQGTMNTEAFF.

Points on this clonotype: This may arise from a read error, as a much more abundant clone is one base away. This chain's CDR3 is CASTPLAGGGNEQFF. CDR3 DNA sequence: TGTGCCAGCACCCCTCTAGCGGGGGGGGGCAATGAGCAGTTCTTC. The chain recombines TRBV11-2 with TRBJ2-1; 12 bases align to TRBD2. The CDR3 consists of 15 residues. Germline values: CDR1 SGHAT, CDR2 FQNNGV. The V and J ends lost 7 bases and 6 bases, in that order; junction bases with no gene match: 7.

This clonotype is termed medium-sized. The rearrangement joins TRBV11-2 to TRBJ2-3; unclear D gene. This CDR3 contains 12 residues. Germline V lookup: CDR1 SGHAT, CDR2 FQNNGV. V lost 2 bases and J 3 bases, leaving 3 bases between the germline ends. The CDR3 DNA reads as TGTGCCAGCAGCTTAAGGACAGATACGCAGTATTTT. Its translation: CASSLRTDTQYF.

This clonotype was detected many times. V and J are TRBV19 and TRBJ2-3; D ambiguous. Per germline, CDR1 LNHDA and CDR2 SQIVND (reference sequence). Trimming left V 4 bases short and J 0 bases short, with 11 bases between. The CDR3 contains 15 residues. CDR3 region: CASSTIMTSTDTQYF. The DNA of the CDR3 is TGTGCCAGTAGTACAATAATGACCAGCACAGATACGCAGTATTTT.

This clonotype was observed at least ten times. This sequence joins TRBV28 and TRBJ1-1; TRBD1 matches 8 bases. The length of the CDR3 is 17 residues. Germline V gene lookup returns CDR1 MDHEN and CDR2 SYDVKM. V lost 1 base to trimming and J lost 10 bases; unmatched junction nucleotides: 17. The CDR3 nucleotides read TGTGCCAGCAGTTTATACCGACGGACAGGGTTAGTTCTGCGAGCTTTCTTT. Residues: CASSLYRRTGLVLRAFF.

The rearrangement links TRBV6-2 or TRBV6-3 to TRBJ2-1; D possibly corresponds to TRBD2 (6 bases). Germline-derived CDR1 and CDR2 are MNHEY and SVGEGT. This CDR3 has 12 amino acids. V shed 6 bases and J shed 15 bases, with 18 bases lying between them. The CDR3: CASRPSGTRGFF. The CDR3 nucleotides read TGTGCCAGCAGGCCATCCGGGACTCGGGGGTTCTTC.

This clonotype was recorded a few times. This chain joins TRBV5-6 and TRBJ2-3; the match to TRBD2 covers 10 bases. The V gene end was trimmed by 6 bases and the J gene end by 3 bases; junction bases not matched to a gene: 22. The V gene's germline CDR1 is SGHDT and CDR2 YYEEEE. The CDR3 is made up of 20 amino acids. The DNA for the CDR3 is TGTGCCAGCATCGTGGGGGGAGCGGGAGGGCCTGAGGTGAATACAGATACGCAGTATTTT. It is translated as CASIVGGAGGPEVNTDTQYF.

The rearrangement joins TRBV6-6 to TRBJ2-1; D is ambiguous. Germline V gene sequence: CDR1 MNHNY, CDR2 SVGAGI (reference sequence). This CDR3 region has 15 residues. With 6 bases removed from V and 3 bases from J, the gap between germline ends came to 15 bases. CDR3 region: CASSPRRISYNEQFF. DNA for the CDR3: TGTGCCAGCAGCCCACGACGGATTAGCTACAATGAGCAGTTCTTC.

At least ten counts were recorded for this clonotype. This rearrangement joins TRBV28 to TRBJ2-1; the match to TRBD2 covers 13 bases. The CDR3 consists of 20 residues. CDR1 and CDR2 (germline): MDHEN, SYDVKM. V lost 5 bases and J lost 1; bases outside the gene matches: 14. CDR3 loop: CASSQILRTSGSPSYNEQFF. The CDR3 region has the DNA TGTGCCAGCAGTCAGATTCTTAGGACTAGCGGGAGTCCGTCCTACAATGAGCAGTTCTTC.

This clonotype is categorized as medium-sized (0.01 to 0.1%). The rearrangement uses TRBV7-9 and TRBJ2-5, with TRBD2 matching over 10 bases. The length of the CDR3 is 17 residues. With 7 bases clipped from V and 2 bases from J, the junction kept 13 bases outside the gene matches. In germline, CDR1 is SEHNR, CDR2 FQNEAQ (reference sequence). The CDR3 DNA reads TGTGCCAGCACCGCGTCGGTAGCGGGAGGAGTTCAAGAGACCCAGTACTTC. Residues: CASTASVAGGVQETQYF.

This clonotype was picked up a small number of times. This chain connects TRBV6-5 to TRBJ1-1; no clear D gene. V was shortened by 2 bases and J by 3 bases, with 10 bases between the two germline ends. This CDR3 is 14 amino acids long. Germline CDR1 reads MNHEY; CDR2 reads SVGAGI. This CDR3 is CASSYRRRDTEAFF. The CDR3 nucleotides are TGTGCCAGCAGTTACCGTCGACGGGACACTGAAGCTTTCTTT.

A remark on this clonotype: A read error may explain this, as a much larger clone is one base away. The CDR3 coding sequence is TGTGCCAGCTCCCGATGGGCAGGGAGCACAGATACGCAGTATTTT. Protein: CASSRWAGSTDTQYF. The chain carries TRBV18 and TRBJ2-3; possible D gene TRBD1, 5 bases. Per germline, CDR1 KGHSH and CDR2 LQKENI. Trimming shortened V by 6 bases and J by 0 bases, and 13 bases separated the two germline ends. The CDR3 runs to 15 residues.

At least ten counts were recorded for this clonotype. The chain employs TRBV20-1 and TRBJ2-1; 8 bases are a match to TRBD2. V lost 0 bases and J lost 3; bases outside the gene matches: 1. CDR3 length: 14 amino acids. Looked up from germline, CDR1 is DFQATT and CDR2 is SNEGSKA (reference sequence). The CDR3 DNA follows: TGCAGTGCTAGAGAAGCGGGAGACTACAATGAGCAGTTCTTC. This encodes CSAREAGDYNEQFF.

In its sample, this clonotype was seen many times. This chain uses TRBV29-1 with TRBJ2-5, with D possibly matching TRBD2 (5 bases). CDR3 length: 13 residues. V shed 6 bases and J shed 4 bases, with 15 bases lying between them. The V gene's germline CDR1 is SQVTM and CDR2 ANQGSEA. CDR3 nucleotide sequence: TGCAGCGTCGTAAAGAAGAGGGCAGAGACCCAGTACTTC. Translated, it gives CSVVKKRAETQYF.

Judged by abundance, this clonotype is medium-sized. The chain combines TRBV11-2 with TRBJ2-1; 13 nucleotides align to TRBD2. CDR3 length equals 16 residues. The V gene end was trimmed by 6 bases and the J gene end by 5 bases; junction bases not matched to a gene: 7. The germline gives CDR1 SGHAT, CDR2 FQNNGV. The CDR3 DNA follows: TGTGCCAGCAGAAAACTAGCGGGAGGGAAGAACAATGAGCAGTTCTTC. It codes for CASRKLAGGKNNEQFF.

By sample fraction, this clonotype is medium-sized. The rearrangement links TRBV2 to TRBJ1-2; no clear D. Germline loops: CDR1 SNHLY, CDR2 FYNNEI. The CDR3 runs to 14 residues. With 0 bases removed from V and 8 bases from J, the gap between germline ends came to 13 bases. In DNA form, the CDR3 reads TGTGCCAGCAGTGAAGCGCGGAGGGAGAGCGGCTACACCTTC. Protein sequence: CASSEARRESGYTF.

This clonotype was found many times. This sequence joins TRBV20-1 and TRBJ2-7, with D possibly matching TRBD2 (5 bases). The CDR3 is made up of 16 amino acids. Germline V lookup: CDR1 DFQATT, CDR2 SNEGSKA (reference sequence). V was cut by 0 bases and J by 1 base, with 16 bases left in between. CDR3: CSARDQYGLVSYEQYF. CDR3 bases: TGCAGTGCTAGAGATCAGTATGGACTGGTATCCTACGAGCAGTACTTC.

CDR3 region: CTSTLMDFSYNEQFF. The DNA for the CDR3 is TGTACCAGCACTCTAATGGACTTCTCCTACAATGAGCAGTTCTTC. J is TRBJ2-1 and V is TRBV7-2, with a possible D match to TRBD2 (5 bases). CDR1 SGHTA and CDR2 FQGNSA come from the germline V gene. The ends were cut back, 7 bases at V and 0 bases at J, with 13 bases in the middle. The CDR3 runs 15 residues.

Within the sample, this clonotype is medium-sized. V is TRBV20-1 and J is TRBJ2-7; 16 bases are a match to TRBD2. Losses at the gene ends were 0 bases for V and 7 bases for J; bases not matched to a gene: 9. The CDR3 is 17 residues long. From germline, CDR1 is DFQATT and CDR2 SNEGSKA (reference sequence). In DNA form, the CDR3 reads TGCAGTGCTAGAGATGGGACTAGCGGGAGGGCCGCGAGAGAGCAGTACTTC. Protein sequence: CSARDGTSGRAAREQYF.

Sample share makes this clonotype medium-sized. The gene calls are TRBV7-9 and TRBJ1-1, with D unresolved. The germline CDR1 and CDR2 sequences are SEHNR and FQNEAQ (reference sequence). The V end lost 1 base, the J end lost 0 bases, and 15 bases lay between the germline ends. The CDR3 is 17 amino acids. The CDR3 sequence is CASSLEVDAPLNTEAFF. The CDR3 DNA is TGTGCCAGCAGCTTAGAGGTGGACGCCCCGTTGAACACTGAAGCTTTCTTT.

This clonotype has a count of ten or more. V is TRBV14 and J is TRBJ2-1, with a tentative D call TRBD2 (6 bases). The CDR3 covers 16 residues. Germline V gives CDR1 SGHDN, CDR2 FVKESK. V was clipped by 0 bases and J by 3 bases, with 12 bases between them. The CDR3 spells CASSQDRLAFYNEQFF. DNA of the CDR3: TGTGCCAGCAGCCAAGATAGGCTAGCGTTCTACAATGAGCAGTTCTTC.

This rearrangement joins TRBV30 to TRBJ2-1, with TRBD1 identical over 8 bases. This CDR3 is built from 15 residues. V trimming: 2 bases; J trimming: 1 base; junction bases outside the gene matches: 4. Germline-derived CDR1 and CDR2 are GTSNPN and SVGIG (reference sequence). CDR3 bases: TGTGCCTGGAGTCCGGGACAGGCGTCCTACAATGAGCAGTTCTTC. Protein product: CAWSPGQASYNEQFF.